This T cell receptor (beta chain) was sequenced during a study of blood T cell repertoires in COVID-19. Produced via immunoSEQ multiplex PCR; TCRdb's table is partial and in-frame only. The sample lists about 190,000 clones; 80% to 85% were seen once. Germline values: CDR1 SGHRS, CDR2 YFSETQ. The length of the CDR3 is 14 residues. With 0 bases removed from V and 6 bases from J, the gap between germline ends came to 13 bases. This TCR was recovered from a human donor in a cohort sampled during active COVID-19. V is TRBV5-1 and J is TRBJ2-7, with D perhaps matching TRBD2 (7 bases). Source material: peripheral blood. For the CDR3, the DNA is TGCGCCAGCAGCTTGGGACAGGCGGGGGCCGAGCAGTACTTC. Translation: CASSLGQAGAEQYF.